The present entry profiles one T cell receptor (beta chain) with its context. Sequencing was performed with immunoSEQ multiplex PCR; in TCRdb, only in-frame clones are kept and a portion is missing. Of 140,000 or so clones listed, more than 75% are singletons. This sample was taken from a study of blood T cell repertoires in COVID-19. The CDR3 spans 14 residues. V dropped 6 bases and J dropped 3; count of bases not matched to a gene: 3. From germline, CDR1 is MNHNY and CDR2 SVGAGI (reference sequence). Sequenced: peripheral blood. V is TRBV6-6 and J is TRBJ2-3, with 10 bases that match TRBD2. The receptor was derived from a human donor in a cohort sampled during active COVID-19. DNA for the CDR3: TGTGCCAGCAGCCTGGGACTAGCGACAGATACGCAGTATTTT. It is translated as CASSLGLATDTQYF.